This T cell receptor beta chain was found in a study of human T cells and chemical hapten exposure. This clonotype was detected once. A much larger clone differs by one base, so this may be a read error. Time point indicated: patch test 2, 6 weeks after DPC sensitization. Treatment reported: therapeutic diphenylcyclopropenone sensitization with weekly scalp DPC. The CDR3 runs 13 residues. CDR1 SQVTM and CDR2 ANQGSEA come from the germline V gene. The germline V and J ends were trimmed by 4 bases and 0 bases, with 9 bases remaining between them. From the RACE reads, TCRdb called clonotypes with MiXCR, one entry per CDR3 protein. The profile shows some 42,000 distinct CDR3 sequences, more than 8.5% of them singletons.

The starting material was whole blood, obtained in connection with sensitization to the hapten diphenylcyclopropenone (DPC). The rearrangement links TRBV29-1 to TRBJ1-1; no reliable D call. The sequence derives from a woman in her thirties or forties with alopecia areata. Some clones in this sample may be carry-over from other donors' samples. The CDR3 is CSVGRRVNTEAFF. Here the CDR3 DNA reads TGCAGCGTTGGGCGTCGGGTGAACACTGAAGCTTTCTTT. Supplemented by reference TRBV29-1 and TRBJ1-1, the full variable domain reads SAVISQKPSRDICQRGTSLTIQCQVDSQVTMMFWYRQQPGQSLTLIATANQGSEATYESGFVIDKFPISRPNLTFSTLTVSNMSPEDSSIYLCSVGRRVNTEAFFGQGTRLTVV.